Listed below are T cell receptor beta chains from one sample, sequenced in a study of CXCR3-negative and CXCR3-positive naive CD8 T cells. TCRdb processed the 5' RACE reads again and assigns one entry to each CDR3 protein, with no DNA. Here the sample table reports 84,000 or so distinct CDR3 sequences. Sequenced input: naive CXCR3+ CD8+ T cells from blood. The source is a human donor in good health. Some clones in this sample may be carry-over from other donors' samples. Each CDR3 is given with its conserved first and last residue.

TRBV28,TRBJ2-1,CASSIRLLLGGLNEQFF
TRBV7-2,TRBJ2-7,CASSFREGSYEQYF
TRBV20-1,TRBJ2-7,CSARKAGTSGTYEQYF
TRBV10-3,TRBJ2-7,CAISEPAHRGSYEQYF
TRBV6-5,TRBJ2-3,CASSPASRTDTQYF
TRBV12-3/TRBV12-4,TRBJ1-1,CASSGGAAIEAFF
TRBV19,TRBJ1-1,CASSSGGLPVTEAFF
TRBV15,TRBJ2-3,CATNSPYGTDTQYF
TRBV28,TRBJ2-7,CASSLKDRGVDEQYF
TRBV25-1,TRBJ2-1,CASSEQRDSETGEQFF
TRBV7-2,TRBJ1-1,CASSLGGSTEAFF
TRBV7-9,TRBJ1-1,CASSLASLNTEAFF
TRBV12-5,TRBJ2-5,CASGFSTTETGSETQYF
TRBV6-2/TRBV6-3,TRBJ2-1,CASSSPLGDWDNEQFF
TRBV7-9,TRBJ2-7,CASAPASSYEQYF
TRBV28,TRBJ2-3,CASIPPGSITDTQYF
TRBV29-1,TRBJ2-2,CSVEDRGNTGELFF
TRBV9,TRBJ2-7,CASSVGLAASSYEQYF
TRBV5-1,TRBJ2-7,CASSSIGGSSYEQYF
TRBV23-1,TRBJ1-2,CAGSRQTGNYGYTF
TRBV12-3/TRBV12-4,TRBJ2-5,CASSLRATGVGETQYF
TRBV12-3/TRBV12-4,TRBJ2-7,CASSASRRGYYEQYF
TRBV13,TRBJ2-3,CASSPRGLEDRDTQYF
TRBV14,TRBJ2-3,CASSHHTGGPRDTQYF
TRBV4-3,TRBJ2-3,CASSHLTSGGGTDTQYF
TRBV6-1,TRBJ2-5,CASIKELLQETQYF
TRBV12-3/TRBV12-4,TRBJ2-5,CAGNPTGGGETQYF
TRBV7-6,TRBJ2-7,CASSGRVTYEQYF
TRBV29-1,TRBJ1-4,CSGGGTAWGNEKLFF
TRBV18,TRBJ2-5,CASSPQGFQETQYF
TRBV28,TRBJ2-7,CASGDTDYEQYF
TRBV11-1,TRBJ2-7,CASSLYTGSAVYEQYF
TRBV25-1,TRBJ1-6,CASSPTGLWYSPLHF
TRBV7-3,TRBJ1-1,CASSGGGDTEAFF
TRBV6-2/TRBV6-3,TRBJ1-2,CASSSRSGAIYGYTF
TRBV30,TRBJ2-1,CAWSVDEGKQFF
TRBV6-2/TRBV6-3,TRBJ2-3,CASSQPSGRRADTQYF
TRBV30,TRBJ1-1,CAWRLAGASTEAFF
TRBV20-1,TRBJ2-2,CSASSLNTGELFF
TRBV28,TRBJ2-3,CASSLGADTSTDTQYF
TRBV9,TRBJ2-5,CASSLSSGGLETQYF
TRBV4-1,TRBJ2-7,CASSVPGLPLYEQYF